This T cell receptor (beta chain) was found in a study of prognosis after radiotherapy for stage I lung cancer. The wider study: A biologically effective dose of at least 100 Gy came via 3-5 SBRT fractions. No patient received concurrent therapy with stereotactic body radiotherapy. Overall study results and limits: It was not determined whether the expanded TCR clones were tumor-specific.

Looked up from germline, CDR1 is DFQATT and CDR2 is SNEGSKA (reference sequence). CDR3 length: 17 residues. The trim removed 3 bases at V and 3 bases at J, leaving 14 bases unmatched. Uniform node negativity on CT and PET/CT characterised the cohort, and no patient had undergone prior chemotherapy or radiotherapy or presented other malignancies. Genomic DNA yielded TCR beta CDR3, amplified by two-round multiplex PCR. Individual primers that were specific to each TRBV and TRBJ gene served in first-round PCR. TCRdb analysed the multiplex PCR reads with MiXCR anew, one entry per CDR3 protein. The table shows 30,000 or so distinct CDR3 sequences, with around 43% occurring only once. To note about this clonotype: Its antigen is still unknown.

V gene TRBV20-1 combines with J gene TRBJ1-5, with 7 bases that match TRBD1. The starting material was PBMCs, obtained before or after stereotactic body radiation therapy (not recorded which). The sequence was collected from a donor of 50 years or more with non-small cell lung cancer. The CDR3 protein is CSARARTGAENNQPQHF. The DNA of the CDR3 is TGCAGTGCTAGGGCCCGTACAGGGGCTGAGAACAATCAGCCCCAGCATTTT.